This TCR beta chain was profiled in a study of T-cell reconstitution after alpha-beta-depleted transplantation in children. During its preparation, the TCRbeta library received unique molecular identifiers. Each CDR3 protein is one row after TCRdb ran MiXCR on the PCR reads. This table has around 600,000 distinct CDR3 sequences, 16% appearing once. This clonotype occurred a few times. CDR3 length equals 15 residues. V was trimmed by 4 bases and J by 2 bases, leaving 15 bases between them. The germline V gene has CDR1 DFQATT and CDR2 SNEGSKA (reference sequence). The chain joins TRBV20-1 to TRBJ1-5; D may be TRBD1 (5 bases). This clonotype was obtained from a human donor who donated a stem cell graft to a child with acute myeloid leukemia. Sequencing was performed on PBMCs from the stem cell graft donor, taken from the stem cell graft. The CDR3 protein is CSATTLGEGNQPQHF. CDR3 coding DNA: TGCAGTGCTACTACTCTGGGGGAGGGCAATCAGCCCCAGCATTTT.